Described below is a single TCR beta chain sequence and its context. Its specificity is not known. The data belong to a study of a mutant IDH1 vaccine in newly diagnosed glioma. Looking at the study overall: Patients received eight vaccinations in weeks 1, 3, 5, 7, 11, 15, 19, 23. Initiation of the vaccine course occurred 4-6 weeks after radiotherapy alone, or alongside temozolomide cycles. Findings and limits, study-wide: With respect to changes in top peripheral T cell clonotypes, pseudoprogression seemed unrelated.

Sample time point: week 11, during vaccination. Vaccination comprised doses that each held 300 ug of mutant IDH1 20-mer peptide, plus topical imiquimod. The method was immunoSEQ multiplex PCR; TCRdb's version includes in-frame clones alone and lacks a portion of them. The repertoire consists of 35,000 or so clones, with about four fifths occurring once and the leading ten covering about 16%. The sequence came from a woman in her thirties with glioma. Some clones in this sample may be carry-over from other donors' samples. The sample consisted of peripheral blood mononuclear cells (PBMCs), taken from a glioma patient whose treatment included an IDH1 peptide vaccine.

CDR3 in amino acids: CASRDVAATLDGELFF. For the CDR3, the DNA is TGTGCCAGCAGGGACGTAGCGGCAACCTTGGACGGGGAGCTGTTTTTT. The J gene is TRBJ2-2, the V gene TRBV7-9; maybe TRBD2 (6 bases). V was trimmed by 6 bases and J by 7 bases, leaving 21 bases between them. Germline CDR1 and CDR2: SEHNR and FQNEAQ (reference sequence). This CDR3 spans 16 amino acids.